The clone carrying this T cell receptor beta chain was counted at least ten times. Its cognate antigen is unknown. Template switching by 5'RACE produced TCR cDNA, adding a universal primer site and UMIs. TCRdb passed the 5' RACE reads through MiXCR, listing each CDR3 protein once. Among some 350,000 distinct CDR3 sequences listed, 3.5% to 4.5% were seen once. Germline CDR1 SGDLS, CDR2 YYNGEE. Trimming at V came to 5 bases and at J to 7 bases, leaving 12 bases not matched to a gene. The CDR3 consists of 15 residues. This sample stems from a study of T cells after yellow fever vaccination. Study-wide results and limits: Subsequent to the booster, the majority of primary-vaccination clones reappeared (around 96% CD4, 88% CD8). Peaking on day 5 versus 15, the secondary response was faster but weaker. Repertoires obtained by FACS sorting could include abundant clonotypes that entered as contaminants from the bulk population.

The sequencing here drew on PBMCs, taken 5 days after the yellow fever booster vaccination. V usage is TRBV9 and J usage is TRBJ1-1, with TRBD1 matching over 9 bases. The sequence derives from a man between 18 and 35 years old who received the YFV17D yellow fever vaccine. DNA for the CDR3: TGTGCCAGCAGGGCTGTTACAGGGGGCGGAGGTGAAGCTTTCTTT. It specifies CASRAVTGGGGEAFF.